Listed below are T cell receptor beta chains from one sample, sequenced in a study of blood T cell repertoires in COVID-19. Assay used: immunoSEQ multiplex PCR; TCRdb lists only in-frame clones, some missing. The table has approximately 110,000 clones, 75% to 90% seen once; the top ten hold about 3.3%. The sequenced sample was peripheral blood. The receptor set was obtained from an elderly woman with COVID-19, enrolled during active disease. Both conserved end residues are part of each CDR3.

cdr3_aa | v_call
CATYDRGREQYF | TRBV28
CATRGRQNTEAFF | TRBV19
CASSSGAFGNQPQHF | TRBV7-2
CAIRRTLGSMNTEAFF | TRBV10-3
CASSGGPSTSSYNEQFF | TRBV9
CASSPVRRTSGANVLTF | TRBV3-1/TRBV3-2
CASSHPPNSYEQYF | TRBV28
CASSVFRGVENTIYF | TRBV13
CASSKGLAGASSYNEQFF | TRBV6-2/TRBV6-3
CASSYSQNEAFF | TRBV6-6
CASSFLQGMNTEAFF | TRBV5-1
CASSILSLQGAPGANVLTF | TRBV28
CASSLGQVANTGELFF | TRBV7-9
CASRSDSFRIGYTF | TRBV7-9
CASSAGPPSWSTDTQYF | TRBV11-3
CASSARDRGDIKNIQYF | TRBV19
CASGAYNEQFF | TRBV12-5
CATSGSRGYTGELFF | TRBV19
CASSFLDRSRLEKLFF | TRBV27
CASSRSGGAQYF | TRBV7-8
CASSVDKNTEAFF | TRBV5-1
CASSFTGTGGNQPQHF | TRBV28
CASSPTVQNYNEQFF | TRBV4-3
CASSSRRTGWTNEKLFF | TRBV28
CASSPTGGINQPQHF | TRBV5-1
CASSTGTGGYEQYF | TRBV19
CASSRLGLAGVETQYF | TRBV27
CASSIPGQNTEAFF | TRBV19
CASSLARLILQETQYF | TRBV7-8
CATSRDGVLAGVTGELFF | TRBV15
CASSWTGPYEQYF | TRBV7-2
CASRTGQTATNEKLFF | TRBV5-8
CAGSDRTGGAGNTIYF | TRBV5-1
CASSQVGTSGSRTDTQYF | TRBV14
CASSPMGAGVYNEQFF | TRBV7-3